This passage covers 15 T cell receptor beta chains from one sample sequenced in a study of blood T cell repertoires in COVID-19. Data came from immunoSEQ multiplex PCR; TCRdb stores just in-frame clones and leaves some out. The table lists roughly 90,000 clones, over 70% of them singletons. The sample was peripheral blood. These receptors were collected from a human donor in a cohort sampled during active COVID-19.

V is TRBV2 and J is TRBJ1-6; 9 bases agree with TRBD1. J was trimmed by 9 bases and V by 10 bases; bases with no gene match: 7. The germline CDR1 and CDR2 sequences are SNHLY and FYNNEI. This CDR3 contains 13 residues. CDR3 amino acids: CATQGTGISPLHF. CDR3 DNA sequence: TGTGCCACACAAGGGACAGGGATTTCACCCCTCCACTTT.

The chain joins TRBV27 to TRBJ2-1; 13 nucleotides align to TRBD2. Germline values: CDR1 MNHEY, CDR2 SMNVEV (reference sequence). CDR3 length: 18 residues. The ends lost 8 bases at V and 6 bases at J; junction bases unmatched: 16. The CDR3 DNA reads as TGTGCCAGCCATAAAGGGACTAGCGGGATTCCATTCGCCAATGAGCAGTTCTTC. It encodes CASHKGTSGIPFANEQFF.

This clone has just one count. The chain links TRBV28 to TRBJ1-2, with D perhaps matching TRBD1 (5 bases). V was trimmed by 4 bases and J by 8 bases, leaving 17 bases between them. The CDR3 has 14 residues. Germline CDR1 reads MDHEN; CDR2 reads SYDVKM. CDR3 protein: CASSSPGEAGGYTF. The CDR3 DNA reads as TGTGCCAGCAGTTCCCCGGGGGAGGCGGGAGGCTACACCTTC.

CDR3 DNA: TGTGCCAGCTCACGCGGACAGGGAGACTATGGCTACACCTTC. Protein: CASSRGQGDYGYTF. The chain is built from TRBV18 and TRBJ1-2, with 8 bases that match TRBD1. The germline CDR1 and CDR2 sequences are KGHSH and LQKENI. Losses at the gene ends were 4 bases for V and 3 bases for J; bases not matched to a gene: 4. The CDR3 is made up of 14 amino acids. Variable domain in full (rest from reference TRBV18 and TRBJ1-2): NAGVMQNPRHLVRRRGQEARLRCSPMKGHSHVYWYRQLPEEGLKFMVYLQKENIIDESGMPKERFSAEFPKEGPSILRIQQVVRGDSAAYFCASSRGQGDYGYTFGSGTRLTVV.

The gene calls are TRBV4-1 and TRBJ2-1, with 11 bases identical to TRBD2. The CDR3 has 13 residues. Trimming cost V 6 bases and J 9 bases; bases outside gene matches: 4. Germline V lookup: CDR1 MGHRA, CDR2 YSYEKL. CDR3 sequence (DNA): TGCGCCAGCAGACTAGCGGGAGCGGGTGAGCAGTTCTTC. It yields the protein CASRLAGAGEQFF.

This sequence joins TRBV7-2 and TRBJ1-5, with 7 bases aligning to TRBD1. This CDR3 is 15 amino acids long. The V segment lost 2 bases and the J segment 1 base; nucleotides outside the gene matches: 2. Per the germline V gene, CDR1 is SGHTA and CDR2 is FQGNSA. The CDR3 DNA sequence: TGTGCCAGCAGCTTATCAGGGGGGAGCAATCAGCCCCAGCATTTT. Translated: CASSLSGGSNQPQHF.

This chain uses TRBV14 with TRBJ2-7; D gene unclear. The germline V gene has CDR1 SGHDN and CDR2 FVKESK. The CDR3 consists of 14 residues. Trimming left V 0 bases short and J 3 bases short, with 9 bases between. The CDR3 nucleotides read TGTGCCAGCAGCCAAGATACAGTGGGCTACGAGCAGTACTTC. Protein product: CASSQDTVGYEQYF.

The CDR3 nucleotides read TGTGCCAGCAGCTGGGGCCAGCAAGAGACCCAGTACTTC. Residues: CASSWGQQETQYF. J is TRBJ2-5 and V is TRBV11-3; weak D call: TRBD1 (5 bases). Germline CDR1 SGHNT, CDR2 YENEEA. V was shortened by 4 bases and J by 2 bases, with 8 bases between the two germline ends. The CDR3 consists of 13 residues.

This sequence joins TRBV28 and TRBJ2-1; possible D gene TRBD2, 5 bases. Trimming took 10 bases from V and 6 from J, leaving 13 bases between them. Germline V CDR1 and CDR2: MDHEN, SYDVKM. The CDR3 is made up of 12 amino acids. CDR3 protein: CATGYGGNEQFF. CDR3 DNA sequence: TGTGCCACGGGTTATGGAGGCAATGAGCAGTTCTTC.

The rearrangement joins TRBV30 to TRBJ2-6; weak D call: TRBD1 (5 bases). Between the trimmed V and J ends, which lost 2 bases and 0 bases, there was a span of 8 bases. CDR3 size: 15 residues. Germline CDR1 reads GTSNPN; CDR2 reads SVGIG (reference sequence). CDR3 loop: CAWSPQGSGANVLTF. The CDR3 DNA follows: TGTGCCTGGAGTCCGCAGGGCTCTGGGGCCAACGTCCTGACTTTC.

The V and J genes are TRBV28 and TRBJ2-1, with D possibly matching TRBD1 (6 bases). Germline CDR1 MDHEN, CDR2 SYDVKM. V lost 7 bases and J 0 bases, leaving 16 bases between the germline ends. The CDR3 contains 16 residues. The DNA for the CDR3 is TGTGCCAGCACCTCGGGACAAGCCCTCTCCTACAATGAGCAGTTCTTC. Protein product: CASTSGQALSYNEQFF.

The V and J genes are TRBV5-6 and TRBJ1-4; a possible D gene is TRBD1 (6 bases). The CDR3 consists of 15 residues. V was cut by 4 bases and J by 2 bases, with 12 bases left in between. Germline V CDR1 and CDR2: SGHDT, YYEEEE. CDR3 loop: CASSGTGMTNEKLFF. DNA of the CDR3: TGTGCCAGCAGCGGTACAGGGATGACTAATGAAAAACTGTTTTTT.

The CDR3 spells CASSLTGVDEQFF. In nucleotides, the CDR3 is TGTGCCAGCAGCTTGACGGGGGTCGATGAGCAGTTCTTC. The rearrangement joins TRBV5-6 to TRBJ2-1; a possible D gene is TRBD2 (6 bases). Germline V gives CDR1 SGHDT, CDR2 YYEEEE. This CDR3 spans 13 amino acids. Trimming took 1 base from V and 8 from J, leaving 10 bases between them.

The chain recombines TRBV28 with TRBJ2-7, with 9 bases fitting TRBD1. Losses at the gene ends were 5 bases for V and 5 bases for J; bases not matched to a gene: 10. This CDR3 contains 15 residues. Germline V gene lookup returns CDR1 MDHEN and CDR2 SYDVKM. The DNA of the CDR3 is TGTGCCAGCAGTATTCCCGGGACAGGGAGGGACGAGCAGTACTTC. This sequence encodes CASSIPGTGRDEQYF.

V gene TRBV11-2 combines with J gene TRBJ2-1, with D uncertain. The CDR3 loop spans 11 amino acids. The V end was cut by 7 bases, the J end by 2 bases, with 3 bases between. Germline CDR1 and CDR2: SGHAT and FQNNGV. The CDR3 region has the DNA TGTGCCAGCACCACCTACAATGAGCAGTTCTTC. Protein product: CASTTYNEQFF.